This is a list of T cell receptor beta chains from one sample in a study of T cells in localized non-small cell lung cancer. TCRdb's table, derived via immunoSEQ multiplex PCR, lists solely in-frame clones and lacks some. Of tens of thousands of clones in the sample, around nine tenths were seen once. The input for sequencing was peripheral blood, taken before any cancer treatment. These TCRs come from a woman aged 35 to 70 with stage I squamous cell lung carcinoma. Each CDR3 is given with its conserved first and last residue. A D gene is named only where the DNA matches it firmly. Only part of the rows carry a size: once, few, many, or a class if the clone is expanded.

TRBV10-1,NA,TRBJ2-5,NA,TGCGCCAGCAGTGAGAGCGGGTACAGCAGGACCCAGTACTTC,CASSESGYSRTQYF
TRBV2,TRBD1,TRBJ2-7,few,TGTGCCAGCAGGAGCGGGACAGGGTCCTACGAGCAGTACTTC,CASRSGTGSYEQYF
TRBV9,TRBD2,TRBJ2-6,NA,TGTGCCAGCAGCGTCCGACCTATAGCGGGGAGCTCTGGGGCCAACGTCCTGACTTTC,CASSVRPIAGSSGANVLTF
TRBV7-3,TRBD1,TRBJ1-1,NA,TGTGCCAGCAGCGCGGACAGGGGGCGTGACACTGAAGCTTTCTTT,CASSADRGRDTEAFF
TRBV6-1,NA,TRBJ1-2,NA,TGTGCCAGCAGTGGAGGGGGTGGACAGCCCTATGGCTACACCTTC,CASSGGGGQPYGYTF
TRBV6-5,NA,TRBJ1-2,NA,TGTGCCAGCAGTTACTCCACATCCTATGGCTACACCTTC,CASSYSTSYGYTF
TRBV6-5,TRBD1,TRBJ2-1,NA,TGTGCCACTGCACAGGGGTTCGATGAGCAGTTCTTC,CATAQGFDEQFF
TRBV19,NA,TRBJ2-2,NA,TGTGCCAGTGTCTCAACGGGACGCACCGGGGAGCTGTTTTTT,CASVSTGRTGELFF
TRBV6-1,NA,TRBJ1-5,NA,TGTGCCAGCGGACTAAACCAGCCCCAGCATTTT,CASGLNQPQHF
TRBV5-1,NA,TRBJ2-2,NA,TGCGCCAGCAGCTTAGTACAGGCGAACACCGGGGAGCTGTTTTTT,CASSLVQANTGELFF
TRBV4-1,TRBD2,TRBJ2-1,NA,TGCGCCAGCAGCCAAGATTCCCGGGGGGGCTACAATGAGCAGTTCTTC,CASSQDSRGGYNEQFF
TRBV9,NA,TRBJ2-5,NA,TGTGCCAGCAGCGAAGGGGCAGGCCACGAGGAGACCCAGTACTTC,CASSEGAGHEETQYF
TRBV30,NA,TRBJ1-5,NA,TGTGCCTGGAGTACCTCCGTTCAGCCCCAGCATTTT,CAWSTSVQPQHF
TRBV9,NA,TRBJ2-6,NA,TGTGCCAGCAGTGGGGTAGGTGGGGCCAACGTCCTGACTTTC,CASSGVGGANVLTF
TRBV7-8,TRBD1,TRBJ1-5,once,TGTGCCAGCAGCGAAACAGGGGCTAGACAGCCCCAGCATTTT,CASSETGARQPQHF